The present TCR beta chain was sequenced within a study of OX40 agonist ivuxolimab in advanced cancers. On the study more broadly: A mean age of roughly 62 years, range roughly 20 to 79, was recorded, and under 85% were male. Study outcomes and limitations: Specificity for antigen went undetermined in the expanded peripheral T cells. Expanded clones were, on average, more numerous among CD8+ T cells than CD4+.

Trimming shortened V by 5 bases and J by 0 bases, and 17 bases separated the two germline ends. The CDR3 has 16 amino acids. The germline V gene encodes CDR1 SGHTA and CDR2 FQGNSA. In the case of this clone: Its antigen is not identified.

TCRdb's table, derived via immunoSEQ multiplex PCR, lists solely in-frame clones and lacks some. This table holds about 61,000 clones, about 88% found once. This receptor was obtained from an adult with an advanced solid tumor such as melanoma, head and neck, liver or kidney cancer. This chain links TRBV7-2 with TRBJ2-7, with D uncertain. The source material was CD4+ or CD8+ T cells sorted from blood, sampled in a trial of the OX40 agonist ivuxolimab. CDR3 sequence (DNA): TGTGCCAGCAGCCCCACCCCCCGGCAGAGCTCCTACGAGCAGTACTTC. It is translated as CASSPTPRQSSYEQYF.